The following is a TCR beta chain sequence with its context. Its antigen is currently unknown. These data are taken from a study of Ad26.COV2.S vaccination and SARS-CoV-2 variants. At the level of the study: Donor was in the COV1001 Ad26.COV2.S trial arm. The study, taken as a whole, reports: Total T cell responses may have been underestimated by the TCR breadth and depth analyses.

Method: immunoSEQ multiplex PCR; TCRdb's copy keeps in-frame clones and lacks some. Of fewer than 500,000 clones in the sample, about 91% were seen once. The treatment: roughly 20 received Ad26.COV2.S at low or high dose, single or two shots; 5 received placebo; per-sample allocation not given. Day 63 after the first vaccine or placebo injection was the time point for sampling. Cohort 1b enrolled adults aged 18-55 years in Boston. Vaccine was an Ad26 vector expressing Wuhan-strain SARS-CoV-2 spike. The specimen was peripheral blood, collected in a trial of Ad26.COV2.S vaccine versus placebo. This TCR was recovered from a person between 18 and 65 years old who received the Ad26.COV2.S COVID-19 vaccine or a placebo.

The CDR3 coding sequence is TGTGCCAGCAGCCCTAGAGGGCTAGCCTACGAGCAGTACTTC. Encoded protein: CASSPRGLAYEQYF. V gene TRBV4-2 combines with J gene TRBJ2-7; possible D gene TRBD2, 5 bases. The germline V gene encodes CDR1 LGHNA and CDR2 YNFKEQ. V was cut by 4 bases and J by 2 bases, with 12 bases left in between. This CDR3 region has 14 residues.